This T cell receptor beta chain came from a study of human T cells and chemical hapten exposure. In the authors' methods: Sampled TCR counts reached a median of around 89,000 per sample, with values ranging from 23,224 to 690,600. TCRdb re-called the RACE reads through MiXCR, storing one row per CDR3 protein. The V and J calls shown here were made by TCRdb, not taken from the authors' results. In the table there are 190,000 or so distinct CDR3 sequences, under 25% of which are singletons. V was cut by 4 bases and J by 3 bases, with 6 bases left in between. Germline assignment: CDR1 SQVTM and CDR2 ANQGSEA. This CDR3 is built from 12 residues. Time point here: patch test 3, about 24 weeks after DPC sensitization. Treatment meaning: therapeutic diphenylcyclopropenone sensitization with weekly scalp DPC. This clonotype was observed a handful of times.

This chain uses TRBV29-1 with TRBJ1-4; D gene ambiguous. The sequencing used whole blood, collected in connection with sensitization to the hapten diphenylcyclopropenone (DPC). This receptor was taken from a middle-aged woman with alopecia areata. Some clones in this sample may be carry-over from other donors' samples. The CDR3 loop is CSVGYANEKLFF. CDR3 sequence (DNA): TGCAGCGTTGGGTATGCTAATGAAAAACTGTTTTTT.